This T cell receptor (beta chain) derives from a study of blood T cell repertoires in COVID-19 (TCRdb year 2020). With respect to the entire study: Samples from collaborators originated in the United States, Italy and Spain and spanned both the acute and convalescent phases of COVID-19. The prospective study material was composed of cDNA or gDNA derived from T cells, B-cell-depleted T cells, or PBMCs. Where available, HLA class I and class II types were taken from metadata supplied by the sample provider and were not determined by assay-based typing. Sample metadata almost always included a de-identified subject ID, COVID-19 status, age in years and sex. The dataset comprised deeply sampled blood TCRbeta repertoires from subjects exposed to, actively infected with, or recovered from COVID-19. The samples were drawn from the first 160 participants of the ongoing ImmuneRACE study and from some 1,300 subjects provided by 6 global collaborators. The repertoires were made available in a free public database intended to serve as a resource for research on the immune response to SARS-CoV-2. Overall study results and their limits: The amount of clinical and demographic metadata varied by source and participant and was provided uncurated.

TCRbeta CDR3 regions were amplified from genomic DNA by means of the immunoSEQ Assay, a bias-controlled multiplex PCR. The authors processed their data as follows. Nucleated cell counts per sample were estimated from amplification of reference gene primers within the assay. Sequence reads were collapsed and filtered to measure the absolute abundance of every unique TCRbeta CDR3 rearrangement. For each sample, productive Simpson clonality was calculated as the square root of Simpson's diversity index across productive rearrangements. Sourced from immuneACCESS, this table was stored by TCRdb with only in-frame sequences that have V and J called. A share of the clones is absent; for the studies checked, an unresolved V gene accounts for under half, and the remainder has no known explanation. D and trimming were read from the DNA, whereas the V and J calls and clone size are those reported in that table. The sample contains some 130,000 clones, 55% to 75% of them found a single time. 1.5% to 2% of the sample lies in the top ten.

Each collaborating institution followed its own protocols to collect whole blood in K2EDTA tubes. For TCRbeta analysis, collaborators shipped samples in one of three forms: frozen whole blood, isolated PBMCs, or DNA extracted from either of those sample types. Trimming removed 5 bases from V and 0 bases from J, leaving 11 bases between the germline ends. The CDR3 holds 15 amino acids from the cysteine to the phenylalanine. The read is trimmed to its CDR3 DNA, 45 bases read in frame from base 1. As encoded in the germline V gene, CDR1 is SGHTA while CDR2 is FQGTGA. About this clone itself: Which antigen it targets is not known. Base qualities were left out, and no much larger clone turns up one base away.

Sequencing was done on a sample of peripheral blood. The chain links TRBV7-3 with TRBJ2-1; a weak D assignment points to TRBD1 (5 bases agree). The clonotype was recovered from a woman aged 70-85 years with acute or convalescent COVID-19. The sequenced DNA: TGTGCCAGCAGCCCGGACATTAGCTCCTACAATGAGCAGTTCTTC. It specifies CASSPDISSYNEQFF.